These 27 T cell receptor beta chains came from one sample sequenced in a study of T-cell memory formation after mild COVID-19. A single record per CDR3 protein comes from TCRdb applying MiXCR to the 5' RACE reads. The top ten hold roughly 13% of the sample, which has about 140,000 distinct CDR3 sequences, more than 14% seen once. Sequenced material: PBMCs or a T cell subset sorted from them (not recorded which). The receptor source for this set is an adult woman who had mild COVID-19 (a few samples of this study predate the infection). Cell type and time point are not known.

This clonotype was detected only once. This chain uses TRBV15 with TRBJ2-2, with a possible D match to TRBD2 (6 bases). V was trimmed by 2 bases and J by 7 bases, leaving 17 bases between them. CDR1 and CDR2 (germline): LNHNV, YYDKDF (reference sequence). The CDR3 has 16 amino acids. The CDR3 is CATSRNLGGRGGELFF. CDR3 nucleotides: TGTGCCACCAGCAGAAACCTGGGGGGTCGCGGCGGGGAGCTGTTTTTT.

V gene TRBV12-3 or TRBV12-4 combines with J gene TRBJ2-1, with D maybe TRBD2 (5 bases). This CDR3 is 14 amino acids long. V gave up 8 bases and J gave up 6 bases, with 17 bases separating them. The CDR3 DNA reads as TGTGCCAGCCTTCCCCAAGCGGCTTCCAATGAGCAGTTCTTC. This encodes CASLPQAASNEQFF.

This chain connects TRBV2 to TRBJ2-3; 8 nucleotides align to TRBD1. J lost 0 bases, V lost 2 bases, and 4 bases had no gene match. The CDR3 consists of 16 residues. Per the germline V gene, CDR1 is SNHLY and CDR2 is FYNNEI. Here the CDR3 DNA reads TGTGCCAGCAGTGAATCGCAGGGGGCAAGCACAGATACGCAGTATTTT. This translates into CASSESQGASTDTQYF.

The V call is TRBV20-1, the J call TRBJ2-7; D gene uncertain. V lost 7 bases to trimming and J lost 2 bases, with 12 bases between them. The CDR3 consists of 12 residues. Germline CDR1 and CDR2: DFQATT and SNEGSKA (reference sequence). The CDR3 bases are TGCAGTGTACCGACCGACGCCTACGAGCAGTACTTC. This gives the protein CSVPTDAYEQYF.

The genes are TRBV30 and TRBJ1-6; 7 bases are a match to TRBD1. Losses at the gene ends were 2 bases for V and 0 bases for J; bases not matched to a gene: 7. This CDR3 contains 17 residues. The germline CDR1 and CDR2 sequences are GTSNPN and SVGIG (reference sequence). The CDR3 loop reads CAWSWTGFGSYNSPLHF. For the CDR3, the DNA is TGTGCCTGGAGTTGGACAGGCTTTGGCTCCTATAATTCACCCCTCCACTTT.

The chain has TRBV6-5 and TRBJ1-3, with TRBD1 matching over 10 bases. The V and J ends lost 8 bases and 6 bases, in that order; junction bases with no gene match: 7. CDR1 and CDR2 from the germline V gene are MNHEY and SVGAGI. The CDR3 has 14 residues. CDR3: CASVPGQGKNTIYF. The CDR3 DNA is TGTGCCAGCGTTCCGGGACAGGGGAAAAACACCATATATTTT.

This clonotype was observed a few times. The rearrangement links TRBV20-1 to TRBJ2-3; the match to TRBD2 covers 10 bases. The germline V gene encodes CDR1 DFQATT and CDR2 SNEGSKA (reference sequence). This CDR3 spans 13 amino acids. V gave up 4 bases and J gave up 5 bases; unmatched junction bases: 3. The CDR3 DNA is TGCAGTGCTACCCTAGCGGGAGTAGATACGCAGTATTTT. It specifies CSATLAGVDTQYF.

The chain joins TRBV5-1 to TRBJ2-1; 7 bases are shared with TRBD1. With 0 bases clipped from V and 10 bases from J, the junction kept 7 bases outside the gene matches. CDR1 and CDR2 (germline): SGHRS, YFSETQ. The CDR3 contains 14 residues. CDR3 sequence (DNA): TGCGCCAGCAGCTTGGGGGACAGAAGACCCGAGCAGTTCTTC. Translated: CASSLGDRRPEQFF.

This chain uses TRBV4-2 with TRBJ2-5, with 11 bases lining up with TRBD2. CDR3 length: 18 residues. The V gene end was trimmed by 1 base and the J gene end by 0 bases; junction bases not matched to a gene: 7. Germline V lookup: CDR1 LGHNA, CDR2 YNFKEQ. The CDR3 DNA reads TGTGCCAGCAGCCAAGGGACATCTAGCGGGAGGTACCAAGAGACCCAGTACTTC. Protein sequence: CASSQGTSSGRYQETQYF.

The rearrangement joins TRBV20-1 to TRBJ2-7; D is possibly TRBD2 (5 bases). Germline CDR1 and CDR2: DFQATT and SNEGSKA (reference sequence). V lost 5 bases and J lost 2, with 16 bases in between. The CDR3 is 14 residues long. In DNA, the CDR3 is TGCAGTGCTCTCCTCCCGGGAATAACCTACGAGCAGTACTTC. Translated: CSALLPGITYEQYF.

This chain connects TRBV29-1 to TRBJ1-1; TRBD1 aligns across 7 bases. Germline V gene sequence: CDR1 SQVTM, CDR2 ANQGSEA. CDR3 length: 14 amino acids. V lost 2 bases, J lost 3 bases, and 6 bases stayed unmatched. The CDR3 nucleotides read TGCAGCGTTGAAACAGGGGTAGGGCACACTGAAGCTTTCTTT. It is translated as CSVETGVGHTEAFF.

This chain joins TRBV2 and TRBJ2-2; the D gene is possibly TRBD1 (5 bases). The CDR3 runs to 19 residues. Germline values: CDR1 SNHLY, CDR2 FYNNEI. Trimming took 6 bases from V and 3 from J, leaving 26 bases between them. The CDR3 DNA reads TGTGCCAGCAGGAATACGGCAGGGTGGTCGACTGGGGACACCGGGGAGCTGTTTTTT. The encoded protein is CASRNTAGWSTGDTGELFF.

This clonotype was seen at least ten times. The V call is TRBV5-1, the J call TRBJ2-1, with TRBD2 matching 12 bases. Germline CDR1 and CDR2: SGHRS and YFSETQ. The trim removed 4 bases at V and 0 bases at J, leaving 2 bases unmatched. The CDR3 loop spans 16 amino acids. The CDR3 is CASSTTSGSSYNEQFF. The DNA for the CDR3 is TGCGCCAGCAGCACGACTAGCGGGAGCTCCTACAATGAGCAGTTCTTC.

This clonotype was detected only a few times. V gene TRBV2 combines with J gene TRBJ1-1; D is unresolved. The CDR3 totals 11 residues. Trimming cost V 2 bases and J 11 bases, with 9 bases left between them. The germline V gene encodes CDR1 SNHLY and CDR2 FYNNEI. DNA for the CDR3: TGTGCCAGCAGTGAAACGGGGTTGGCTTTCTTT. The encoded protein is CASSETGLAFF.

There are a few counts of this clonotype. V usage is TRBV29-1 and J usage is TRBJ1-1; 9 positions agree with TRBD1. The CDR3 loop spans 13 amino acids. Per the germline V gene, CDR1 is SQVTM and CDR2 is ANQGSEA. V gave up 7 bases and J gave up 4 bases; unmatched junction bases: 7. Here the CDR3 reads CSGTGGWSTEAFF. The CDR3 nucleotides are TGCAGCGGTACAGGGGGCTGGAGCACTGAAGCTTTCTTT.

V is TRBV29-1 and J is TRBJ2-2; 7 bases agree with TRBD2. The length of the CDR3 is 13 residues. Germline CDR1 is SQVTM and CDR2 is ANQGSEA. V shed 7 bases and J 3 bases; nucleotides not matched to a gene: 5. CDR3 sequence reads: CSARAGDTGELFF. The CDR3 DNA reads TGCAGCGCCCGGGCGGGGGACACCGGGGAGCTGTTTTTT.

The V and J genes are TRBV7-9 and TRBJ2-3, with D perhaps matching TRBD1 (5 bases). Deletions cut 2 bases from V and 10 bases from J, with 16 bases between. The V gene's germline CDR1 is SEHNR and CDR2 FQNEAQ (reference sequence). The CDR3 has 14 amino acids. In DNA form, the CDR3 reads TGTGCCAGCAGCTTACACAGGCAGAATCCCTCGCAGTATTTT. Translated, it gives CASSLHRQNPSQYF.

The chain is built from TRBV11-2 and TRBJ1-3; D remains ambiguous. Germline-derived CDR1 and CDR2 are SGHAT and FQNNGV. The CDR3 length is 16 residues. Trimming stripped 0 bases from V and 0 bases from J, with 9 bases between. The CDR3 DNA is TGTGCCAGCAGCTTAGATCTGAGGTACTCTGGAAACACCATATATTTT. It yields the protein CASSLDLRYSGNTIYF.

The gene calls are TRBV4-1 and TRBJ1-3, with TRBD1 as a possible D gene (6 bases). V lost 3 bases and J 0 bases, leaving 18 bases between the germline ends. Germline lookup yields CDR1 MGHRA and CDR2 YSYEKL. The CDR3 runs 18 residues. The CDR3, as DNA: TGCGCCAGCAGCCACCCTGCGGGGGGGGCCAACTCTGGAAACACCATATATTTT. Protein sequence: CASSHPAGGANSGNTIYF.

This clonotype was observed a few times. The V and J genes are TRBV7-2 and TRBJ2-3; D perhaps matches TRBD1 (5 bases). The CDR3 consists of 15 residues. The V gene's germline CDR1 is SGHTA and CDR2 FQGNSA. V was cut by 5 bases and J by 0 bases, with 12 bases left in between. CDR3 residues: CASSAQGTSTDTQYF. As DNA, the CDR3 is TGTGCCAGCAGCGCGCAGGGTACTAGCACAGATACGCAGTATTTT.

The sample holds a few counts of this clonotype. The chain has TRBV7-8 and TRBJ2-1, with 8 nucleotides matching TRBD2. J gave up 7 bases and V 0 bases, and 5 bases lay outside the gene matches. Germline CDR1 SGHVS, CDR2 FQNEAQ. CDR3 length equals 15 residues. Written as DNA, the CDR3 is TGTGCCAGCAGCTTAGCCGGGAGGGCAGGGAATGAGCAGTTCTTC. This encodes CASSLAGRAGNEQFF.

On this clonotype: The junction and the germline gene differ at one end; a read error may be behind it. This chain joins TRBV6-5 and TRBJ2-1, with 9 bases identical to TRBD2. Germline CDR1 is MNHEY and CDR2 is SVGAGI. This CDR3 contains 14 residues. The CDR3 region has the DNA TGTGCCCGCAGCTTAGTAGCGGGGGCCAATGAGCAGTTCTTC. This gives the protein CARSLVAGANEQFF.

The sample holds many counts of this clonotype. The chain couples TRBV7-3 to TRBJ1-1; 9 bases are a match to TRBD1. The CDR3 runs to 16 residues. Germline V gives CDR1 SGHTA, CDR2 FQGTGA. V lost 5 bases to trimming and J lost 4 bases; unmatched junction nucleotides: 11. The CDR3 loop is CASSISTGGSFTEAFF. The CDR3 region has the DNA TGTGCCAGCAGCATATCGACAGGGGGGAGTTTCACTGAAGCTTTCTTT.

In regard to this clonotype: Compared with germline, one end of the junction differs, possibly owing to a read error. The CDR3 protein is CASSPHSDGLGRGF. The CDR3 region has the DNA TGTGCCAGCAGCCCCCATTCGGACGGTTTAGGTCGAGGTTTC. The chain is built from TRBV5-5 and TRBJ2-7; D call uncertain. Germline CDR1 is SGHKS and CDR2 is YYEKEE (reference sequence). The CDR3 is made up of 14 amino acids. Using reference TRBV5-5 and TRBJ2-7 for the parts outside the CDR3, the full variable domain is DAGVTQSPTHLIKTRGQQVTLRCSPISGHKSVSWYQQVLGQGPQFIFQYYEKEERGRGNFPDRFSARQFPNYSSELNVNALLLGDSALYLCASSPHSDGLGRGFGPGTRLTVT.

Only a few counts were recorded for this clonotype. V usage is TRBV29-1 and J usage is TRBJ2-1; 9 bases line up with TRBD1. Looked up from germline, CDR1 is SQVTM and CDR2 is ANQGSEA. With V trimmed by 0 bases and J by 9 bases, 18 bases remained unmatched. CDR3 length: 18 residues. In DNA form, the CDR3 reads TGCAGCGTTGAAGAAGGTATTGGGGGACAGGGAGAAACGGGTGAGCAGTTCTTC. It codes for CSVEEGIGGQGETGEQFF.

V and J are TRBV10-3 and TRBJ2-1; TRBD2 matches 12 bases. V shed 6 bases and J 5 bases; nucleotides not matched to a gene: 5. The CDR3 totals 15 residues. CDR1 ENHRY and CDR2 SYGVKD come from the germline V gene. The CDR3 protein is CAISATSGGHNEQFF. CDR3 in DNA: TGTGCCATCAGCGCTACTAGCGGGGGGCACAATGAGCAGTTCTTC.

In its sample, this clonotype was seen a few times. CDR3 in DNA: TGTGCCAGCAGCCTCACGCCGGGGCAAGAGACCCAGTACTTC. Protein sequence: CASSLTPGQETQYF. The chain carries TRBV9 and TRBJ2-5; D perhaps matches TRBD2 (5 bases). Germline loops: CDR1 SGDLS, CDR2 YYNGEE. The V end lost 4 bases, the J end lost 2 bases, and 12 bases lay between the germline ends. The CDR3 runs to 14 residues.